This T cell receptor (beta chain) was identified during a study of blood T cells in healthy people across ages. The germline V gene encodes CDR1 MNHNS and CDR2 SASEGT. The V gene lost 10 bases and the J gene lost 1 base, with 22 bases spanning the gap. The CDR3 loop spans 16 amino acids. The use of a sample-barcoded 5' primer and a J-beta primer mix characterized a second PCR of roughly 7 to 11 cycles. TCRdb independently ran MiXCR on the 5' RACE reads; one entry per CDR3 protein. The sample includes under 1,100,000 distinct CDR3 sequences, under 30% of them seen just once. In addition, the sample was reused for a study of T cells of mothers and their children.

This receptor was obtained from a girl aged 2-10 years in good health. Sequenced sample: blood. The rearrangement uses TRBV6-1 and TRBJ2-5; D is perhaps TRBD2 (5 bases). CDR3 residues: CATGGPSRPLQETQYF. DNA for the CDR3: TGTGCCACCGGAGGCCCTAGTCGGCCGCTCCAAGAGACCCAGTACTTC.